This entry lists 21 T cell receptor beta chains sequenced from one sample in a study of cytomegalovirus exposure and HLA in healthy donors. Amplification used 60 Vbeta primers and 13 Jbeta primers. Sequencing used immunoSEQ multiplex PCR; TCRdb keeps in-frame clones, though not all of them. The sample has some 200,000 clones, 76% seen once. The sample taken for sequencing was PBMCs. The receptors here all came from a man aged 18 to 29 in good health and CMV-seronegative.

The chain carries TRBV18 and TRBJ2-1, with a possible D match to TRBD2 (6 bases). CDR3 length equals 14 residues. The germline V and J ends were trimmed by 0 bases and 10 bases, with 13 bases remaining between them. Germline V CDR1 and CDR2: KGHSH, LQKENI. The CDR3 DNA sequence: TGTGCCAGCTCACCACCGGGGAGGATCGACGAGCAGTTCTTC. This codes for CASSPPGRIDEQFF.

The chain has TRBV2 and TRBJ2-1; D gene unclear. Germline values: CDR1 SNHLY, CDR2 FYNNEI. Trimming removed 4 bases from V and 6 bases from J, with 7 bases in between. The CDR3 totals 12 residues. The CDR3 region is CASSGLSNEQFF. The CDR3 DNA reads as TGTGCCAGCAGTGGGTTGAGCAATGAGCAGTTCTTC.

V is TRBV25-1 and J is TRBJ2-2; 10 nucleotides align to TRBD2. The CDR3 totals 14 residues. Germline CDR1 and CDR2: MGHDK and SYGVNS. The junction had 3 bases not matched to a gene; V was cut back by 4 bases and J by 7 bases. The CDR3 DNA follows: TGTGCCAGCAGTGGCCTAGCGGGGGACGGGGAGCTGTTTTTT. Translated, it gives CASSGLAGDGELFF.

The chain uses TRBV6-6 and TRBJ2-2; TRBD2 matches at 11 bases. Losses at the gene ends were 6 bases for V and 7 bases for J; bases not matched to a gene: 7. The CDR3 totals 15 residues. Germline lookup yields CDR1 MNHNY and CDR2 SVGAGI (reference sequence). For the CDR3, the DNA is TGTGCCAGCAGGGTAGCGGGAGGGCCGGGCGGGGAGCTGTTTTTT. Amino acids: CASRVAGGPGGELFF.

This clone came up once. The chain uses TRBV11-2 and TRBJ2-7; 8 positions match TRBD1. V shed 7 bases and J 3 bases; nucleotides not matched to a gene: 8. Per the germline V gene, CDR1 is SGHAT and CDR2 is FQNNGV. This CDR3 region has 14 residues. The CDR3 region is CASTSGTGYYEQYF. CDR3 DNA: TGTGCCAGCACCTCCGGGACAGGTTACTACGAGCAGTACTTC.

DNA for the CDR3: TGTGCCTGGATACTAGCGGGAGGTAATGAGCAGTTCTTC. Its translation is CAWILAGGNEQFF. V usage is TRBV30 and J usage is TRBJ2-1; 12 nucleotides agree with TRBD2. V lost 4 bases and J lost 7; bases outside the gene matches: 2. The V gene's germline CDR1 is GTSNPN and CDR2 SVGIG (reference sequence). The CDR3 is made up of 13 amino acids.

This chain uses TRBV7-3 with TRBJ2-3, with 10 nucleotides matching TRBD2. This CDR3 spans 15 amino acids. V gave up 5 bases and J gave up 10 bases; unmatched junction bases: 12. Germline V gives CDR1 SGHTA, CDR2 FQGTGA. The CDR3 DNA reads as TGTGCCAGCAGCCCCGGGGCTAGCGGGAGTGGGGCGCAGTATTTT. It encodes CASSPGASGSGAQYF.

The chain recombines TRBV30 with TRBJ2-4; the D is unclear. The germline CDR1 and CDR2 sequences are GTSNPN and SVGIG (reference sequence). This CDR3 region has 15 residues. V was pared by 0 bases and J by 0 bases, with 9 bases between. The CDR3 reads CAWSVPALAKNIQYF. The CDR3 DNA sequence: TGTGCCTGGAGTGTTCCAGCGTTAGCCAAAAACATTCAGTACTTC.

J is TRBJ1-1 and V is TRBV11-2; D not resolved. The CDR3 extends over 12 amino acids. The V end was cut by 4 bases, the J end by 7 bases, with 10 bases between. Germline lookup yields CDR1 SGHAT and CDR2 FQNNGV. Here the CDR3 reads CASSSPPVEAFF. The CDR3 DNA reads TGTGCCAGCAGCTCCCCCCCAGTTGAAGCTTTCTTT.

CDR3 nucleotide sequence: TGTGCCAGCAGCTACAGGGGGTACGGCACTGAAGCTTTCTTT. This gives the protein CASSYRGYGTEAFF. The chain is built from TRBV7-3 and TRBJ1-1, with 8 bases lining up with TRBD1. With V trimmed by 4 bases and J by 4 bases, 5 bases remained unmatched. Germline CDR1 is SGHTA and CDR2 is FQGTGA. CDR3 length: 14 residues.

This chain connects TRBV5-1 to TRBJ2-2; TRBD1 is a possible D gene (6 bases). Deletions cut 3 bases from V and 1 base from J, with 13 bases between. Per the germline V gene, CDR1 is SGHRS and CDR2 is YFSETQ. The CDR3 is made up of 16 amino acids. As DNA, the CDR3 is TGCGCCAGCAGCTGGATGGACAGACAGAACACCGGGGAGCTGTTTTTT. Translation: CASSWMDRQNTGELFF.

The rearrangement uses TRBV5-5 and TRBJ2-2; 10 bases map to TRBD1. CDR3 size: 16 residues. Looked up from germline, CDR1 is SGHKS and CDR2 is YYEKEE (reference sequence). With V trimmed by 1 base and J by 4 bases, 4 bases remained unmatched. DNA for the CDR3: TGTGCCAGCAGCTTGCGGACAGGGGGAGTCACCGGGGAGCTGTTTTTT. Translating it yields CASSLRTGGVTGELFF. The full variable domain, rest sourced from reference TRBV5-5 and TRBJ2-2, is DAGVTQSPTHLIKTRGQQVTLRCSPISGHKSVSWYQQVLGQGPQFIFQYYEKEERGRGNFPDRFSARQFPNYSSELNVNALLLGDSALYLCASSLRTGGVTGELFFGEGSRLTVL.

The chain uses TRBV2 and TRBJ1-4, with unresolved D. The V gene's germline CDR1 is SNHLY and CDR2 FYNNEI. This CDR3 is 13 amino acids long. Trimming stripped 6 bases from V and 1 base from J, with 6 bases between. The CDR3 loop reads CASSGRTNEKLFF. In DNA form, the CDR3 reads TGTGCCAGCAGCGGTAGAACTAATGAAAAACTGTTTTTT.

The chain has TRBV5-4 and TRBJ2-1; 8 bases map to TRBD2. The junction had 4 bases not matched to a gene; V was cut back by 5 bases and J by 3 bases. Germline assignment: CDR1 SGHNT and CDR2 YYREEE (reference sequence). CDR3 length equals 14 residues. In DNA, the CDR3 is TGTGCCAGCAGTCGGACTAGCCACTACAATGAGCAGTTCTTC. Its protein is CASSRTSHYNEQFF.

The rearrangement links TRBV11-2 to TRBJ2-1; a weak D match, TRBD1 (6 bases). The CDR3 is 13 residues long. CDR1 and CDR2 from the germline V gene are SGHAT and FQNNGV. Trimming left V 1 base short and J 10 bases short, with 11 bases between. The CDR3 loop reads CASSLGEGQEQFF. DNA of the CDR3: TGTGCCAGCAGCTTAGGTGAGGGACAAGAGCAGTTCTTC.

This clone was detected a few times. One end of the junction varies from germline; a read error may be responsible. The rearrangement joins TRBV10-3 to TRBJ2-1, with 8 nucleotides matching TRBD2. The CDR3 runs 15 residues. Germline CDR1 is ENHRY and CDR2 is SYGVKD. CDR3 sequence reads: CASSDSAGAYNEQFF. In nucleotides, the CDR3 is TGTGCCAGCAGTGACTCAGCGGGAGCCTACAATGAGCAGTTCTTC.

The CDR3 here is CASSEATTGPGANTEAFF. In DNA, the CDR3 is TGTGCCAGCAGTGAAGCGACCACAGGGCCGGGCGCGAACACTGAAGCTTTCTTT. The J gene is TRBJ1-1, the V gene TRBV2; tentatively, D is TRBD1 (6 bases). CDR3 length: 18 amino acids. Trimming removed 0 bases at V and 1 base at J, with 18 bases between. Germline-derived CDR1 and CDR2 are SNHLY and FYNNEI.

The V and J genes are TRBV10-3 and TRBJ1-6; tentatively, D is TRBD1 (6 bases). CDR1 and CDR2 (germline): ENHRY, SYGVKD. The CDR3 has 12 amino acids. Trimming took off 4 bases at V and 8 bases at J, with 6 bases between the two ends. The CDR3 sequence: CAISGTDSPLHF. The CDR3 DNA reads as TGTGCCATCAGTGGGACAGATTCACCCCTCCACTTT.

This clone turned up a few times. The gene calls are TRBV29-1 and TRBJ2-5; 12 positions agree with TRBD1. Germline V lookup: CDR1 SQVTM, CDR2 ANQGSEA. This CDR3 is 14 amino acids long. V shed 7 bases and J 4 bases; nucleotides not matched to a gene: 7. CDR3 DNA sequence: TGCAGCGCCATGCGGGACAGGGGGCCAGAGACCCAGTACTTC. Residues: CSAMRDRGPETQYF. The variable domain in full, with the rest retrieved from reference TRBV29-1 and TRBJ2-5, is SAVISQKPSRDICQRGTSLTIQCQVDSQVTMMFWYRQQPGQSLTLIATANQGSEATYESGFVIDKFPISRPNLTFSTLTVSNMSPEDSSIYLCSAMRDRGPETQYFGPGTRLLVL.

There are a few counts of this clone. The chain combines TRBV19 with TRBJ1-2; D is possibly TRBD1 (6 bases). The CDR3 has 14 residues. Per germline, CDR1 LNHDA and CDR2 SQIVND (reference sequence). V dropped 6 bases and J dropped 5 bases, with 16 bases sitting between them. The CDR3 loop is CASRNTGTNYGYTF. CDR3 in DNA: TGTGCCAGTAGAAACACCGGGACAAATTATGGCTACACCTTC.

The J gene is TRBJ2-5, the V gene TRBV7-9; 7 nucleotides match TRBD2. This CDR3 spans 14 amino acids. CDR1 is SEHNR and CDR2 is FQNEAQ in the germline V gene (reference sequence). The V segment lost 6 bases and the J segment 2 bases; nucleotides outside the gene matches: 6. The CDR3 DNA reads TGTGCCAGCAGTACGGGAGGACCGCAAGAGACCCAGTACTTC. Translating it yields CASSTGGPQETQYF.